This TCR beta chain was retrieved from a study of beta chain features in type 1 diabetes. At the level of the study: Analysis included around 99,000,000 sorted cells drawn from all samples.

Of note for this clone: Its antigen is currently unknown.

Notes on the study in general: Across all four CD4+ subsets, people with type 1 diabetes showed modestly shorter TCRB CDR3s.

V lost 3 bases to trimming and J lost 7 bases; unmatched junction nucleotides: 5. Germline CDR1 SQVTM, CDR2 ANQGSEA. This CDR3 contains 13 residues. Expressed TCRB transcripts got sequenced, as all isolated RNA was reverse transcribed. Produced via immunoSEQ multiplex PCR; TCRdb's table is partial and in-frame only. The data contain around 160,000 clones, 7% to 9.5% of them singletons. The sequencing sample was made of central memory CD4+ T cells from blood. The sequence was collected from a woman between 25 and 40 years old with type 1 diabetes. J is TRBJ2-7 and V is TRBV29-1; 11 positions match TRBD2. CDR3 sequence: CSVDPVAGGEQYF. CDR3 coding DNA: TGCAGCGTTGATCCGGTAGCGGGAGGGGAGCAGTACTTC.